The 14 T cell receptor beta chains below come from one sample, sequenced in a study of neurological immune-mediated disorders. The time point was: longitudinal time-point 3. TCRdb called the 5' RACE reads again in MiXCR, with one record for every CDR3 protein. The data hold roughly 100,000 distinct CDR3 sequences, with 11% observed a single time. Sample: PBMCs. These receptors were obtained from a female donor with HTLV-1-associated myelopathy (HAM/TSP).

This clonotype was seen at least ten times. The CDR3 DNA reads TGTGCCAGCAGTTACTGGTCAGGGGAAGTGACCAACTATGGCTACACCTTC. This sequence encodes CASSYWSGEVTNYGYTF. J is TRBJ1-2 and V is TRBV6-5, with TRBD1 as a possible D gene (6 bases). Looked up from germline, CDR1 is MNHEY and CDR2 is SVGAGI. Trimming shortened V by 1 base and J by 2 bases, and 17 bases separated the two germline ends. This CDR3 contains 17 residues.

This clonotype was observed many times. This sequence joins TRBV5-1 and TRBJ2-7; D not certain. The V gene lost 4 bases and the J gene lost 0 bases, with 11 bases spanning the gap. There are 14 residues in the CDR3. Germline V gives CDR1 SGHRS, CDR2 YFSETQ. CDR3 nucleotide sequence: TGCGCCAGCAGCCCGGAATTGAGCTCCTACGAGCAGTACTTC. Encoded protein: CASSPELSSYEQYF.

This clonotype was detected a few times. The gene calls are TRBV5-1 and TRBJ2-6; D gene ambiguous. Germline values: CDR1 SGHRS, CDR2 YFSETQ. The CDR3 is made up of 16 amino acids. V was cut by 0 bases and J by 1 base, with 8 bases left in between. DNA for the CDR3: TGCGCCAGCAGCTTGGCCATCGGTTCTGGGGCCAACGTCCTGACTTTC. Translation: CASSLAIGSGANVLTF.

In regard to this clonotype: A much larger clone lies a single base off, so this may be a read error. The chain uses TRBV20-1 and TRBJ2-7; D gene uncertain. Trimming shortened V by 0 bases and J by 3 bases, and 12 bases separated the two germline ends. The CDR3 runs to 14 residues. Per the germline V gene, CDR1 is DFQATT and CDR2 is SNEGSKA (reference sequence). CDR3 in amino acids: CSARDPLRGYEQYF. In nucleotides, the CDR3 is TGCAGTGCTAGAGATCCGCTTCGTGGCTACGAGCAGTACTTC.

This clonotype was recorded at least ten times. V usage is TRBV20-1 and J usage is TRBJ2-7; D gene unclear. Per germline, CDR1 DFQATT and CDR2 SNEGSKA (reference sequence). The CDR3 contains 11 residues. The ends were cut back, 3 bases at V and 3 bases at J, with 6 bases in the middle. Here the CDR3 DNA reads TGCAGTGCTAGCTGGGGCTACGAGCAGTACTTC. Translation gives CSASWGYEQYF.

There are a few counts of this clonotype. This chain's CDR3 is CASSPRSGGADNEQFF. The CDR3, as DNA: TGCGCCAGCAGCCCTAGGAGCGGGGGGGCGGACAATGAGCAGTTCTTC. The J gene is TRBJ2-1, the V gene TRBV5-1, with TRBD2 matching over 10 bases. The trim removed 4 bases at V and 5 bases at J, leaving 9 bases unmatched. The CDR3 spans 16 residues. Germline CDR1 and CDR2: SGHRS and YFSETQ.

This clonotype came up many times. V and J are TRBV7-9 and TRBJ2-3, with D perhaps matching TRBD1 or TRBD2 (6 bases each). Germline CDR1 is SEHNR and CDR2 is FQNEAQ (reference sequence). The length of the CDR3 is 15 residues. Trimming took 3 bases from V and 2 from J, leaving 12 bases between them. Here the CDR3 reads CASSFWGAPTDTQYF. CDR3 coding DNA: TGTGCCAGCAGCTTCTGGGGGGCTCCCACAGATACGCAGTATTTT.

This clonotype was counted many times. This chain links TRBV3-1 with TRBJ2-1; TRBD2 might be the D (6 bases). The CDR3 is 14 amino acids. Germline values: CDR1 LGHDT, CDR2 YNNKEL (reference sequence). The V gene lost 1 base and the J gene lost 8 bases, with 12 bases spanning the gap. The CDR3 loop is CASSQGLAPDEQFF. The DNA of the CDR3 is TGTGCCAGCAGCCAAGGGCTAGCGCCCGATGAGCAGTTCTTC.

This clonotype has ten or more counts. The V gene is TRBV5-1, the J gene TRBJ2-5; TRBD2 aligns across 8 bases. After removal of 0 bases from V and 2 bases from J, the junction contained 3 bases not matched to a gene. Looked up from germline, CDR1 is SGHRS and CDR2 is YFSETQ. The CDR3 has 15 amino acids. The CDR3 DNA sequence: TGCGCCAGCAGCTTGGCCGGACTAGCTCAAGAGACCCAGTACTTC. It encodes CASSLAGLAQETQYF. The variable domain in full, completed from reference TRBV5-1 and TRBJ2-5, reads KAGVTQTPRYLIKTRGQQVTLSCSPISGHRSVSWYQQTPGQGLQFLFEYFSETQRNKGNFPGRFSGRQFSNSRSEMNVSTLELGDSALYLCASSLAGLAQETQYFGPGTRLLVL.

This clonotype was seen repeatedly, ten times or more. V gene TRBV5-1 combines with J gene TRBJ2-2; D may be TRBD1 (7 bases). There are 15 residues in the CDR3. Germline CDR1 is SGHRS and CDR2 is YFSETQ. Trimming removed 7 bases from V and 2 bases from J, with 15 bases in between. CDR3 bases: TGCGCCAGCTCGCCGCGGGACAGAAACACCGGGGAGCTGTTTTTT. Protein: CASSPRDRNTGELFF.

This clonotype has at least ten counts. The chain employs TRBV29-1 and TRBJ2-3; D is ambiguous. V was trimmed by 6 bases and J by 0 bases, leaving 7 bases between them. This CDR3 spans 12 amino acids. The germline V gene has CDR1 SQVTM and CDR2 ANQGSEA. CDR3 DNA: TGCAGCGTCCGGTTTAGCACAGATACGCAGTATTTT. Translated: CSVRFSTDTQYF.

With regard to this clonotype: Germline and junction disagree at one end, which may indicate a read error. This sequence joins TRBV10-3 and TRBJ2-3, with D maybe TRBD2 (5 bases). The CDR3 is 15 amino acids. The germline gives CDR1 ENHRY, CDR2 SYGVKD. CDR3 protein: CSISESWESKDTQYF. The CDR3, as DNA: TGTTCCATCAGTGAGTCGTGGGAGTCCAAAGATACGCAGTATTTT.

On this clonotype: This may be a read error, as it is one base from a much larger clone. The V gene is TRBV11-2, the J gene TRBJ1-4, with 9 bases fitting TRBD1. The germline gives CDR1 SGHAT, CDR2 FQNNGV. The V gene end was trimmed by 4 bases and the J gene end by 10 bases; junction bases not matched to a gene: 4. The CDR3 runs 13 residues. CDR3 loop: CASSSGQGVKLFF. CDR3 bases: TGTGCCAGCAGCTCGGGACAGGGAGTAAAACTGTTTTTT.

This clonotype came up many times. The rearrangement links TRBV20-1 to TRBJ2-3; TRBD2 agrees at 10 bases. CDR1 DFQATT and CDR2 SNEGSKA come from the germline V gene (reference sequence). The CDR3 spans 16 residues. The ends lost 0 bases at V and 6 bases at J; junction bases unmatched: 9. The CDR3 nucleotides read TGCAGTGCTAGAGATCCCCCGGGACTAGCGCGGGATACGCAGTATTTT. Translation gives CSARDPPGLARDTQYF.